What follows describes a single TCR beta chain. Under the authors' procedure: The authors estimated nucleated cell counts from reference gene primer amplification. TCRdb's copy holds only in-frame clones and misses some; the assay was immunoSEQ multiplex PCR. The DNA was the basis for D and trimming; V, J and clone size are from that table. The sample shows roughly 440,000 clones, around 89% of them seen only once. J gave up 5 bases and V 5 bases, and 4 bases lay outside the gene matches. From germline, CDR1 is MDHEN and CDR2 SYDVKM. This CDR3 region has 14 residues. These data belong to a study of blood T cell repertoires in COVID-19.

Source material: peripheral blood. The TCR sequence derives from a woman aged 50 to 65 with COVID-19, enrolled during active disease. The chain links TRBV28 to TRBJ1-5; 9 bases are shared with TRBD1. CDR3 protein: CASSLNRGHQPQHF. For the CDR3, the DNA is TGTGCCAGCAGTCTCAACAGGGGGCATCAGCCCCAGCATTTT. Full variable domain (outside the CDR3, taken from reference TRBV28 and TRBJ1-5): DVKVTQSSRYLVKRTGEKVFLECVQDMDHENMFWYRQDPGLGLRLIYFSYDVKMKEKGDIPEGYSVSREKKERFSLILESASTNQTSMYLCASSLNRGHQPQHFGDGTRLSIL.